This T cell receptor beta chain is drawn from a study of blood T cell repertoires in COVID-19. Study details: Samples taken during acute and convalescent COVID-19 were collected in the United States, Italy and Spain. Sources were T cells, B-cell-depleted T cells, or PBMCs; the material itself was cDNA or gDNA.

Source study methods: Reference gene primer amplification in the assay estimated nucleated cell counts. TCRdb's copy holds only in-frame clones and misses some; the assay was immunoSEQ multiplex PCR. V and J calls and clone size are as listed in that table; D and trimming were resolved from the DNA. The sample has approximately 300,000 clones, roughly 90% seen once. The CDR3 spans 17 residues. V was pared by 0 bases and J by 6 bases, with 12 bases of the junction left unmatched. In germline, CDR1 is GTSNPN, CDR2 SVGIG (reference sequence). This TCR derives from a woman aged 45 to 65 with active or convalescent COVID-19. Sequences were obtained from peripheral blood. The chain is built from TRBV30 and TRBJ2-3, with 10 bases that match TRBD2. CDR3 coding DNA: TGTGCCTGGAGTGTACTTCGGACTAGCGGCCCCGGGGATACGCAGTATTTT. It is translated as CAWSVLRTSGPGDTQYF. The full variable domain, its missing parts supplied by reference TRBV30 and TRBJ2-3, is SQTIHQWPATLVQPVGSPLSLECTVEGTSNPNLYWYRQAAGRGLQLLFYSVGIGQISSEVPQNLSASRPQDRQFILSSKKLLLSDSGFYLCAWSVLRTSGPGDTQYFGPGTRLTVL.